Listed here are 31 T cell receptor beta chains from one sample, sequenced in a study of blood T cell repertoires in COVID-19. Profiled with immunoSEQ multiplex PCR; TCRdb holds only in-frame clones, not every one. This sample has fewer than 55,000 clones, with nearly 90% found just once. The source material was peripheral blood. The receptors shown here come from a man in his fifties or sixties with active COVID-19.

The V and J genes are TRBV11-3 and TRBJ1-2; D is uncertain. Germline loops: CDR1 SGHNT, CDR2 YENEEA. This CDR3 has 14 residues. V lost 0 bases and J lost 6, with 11 bases in between. CDR3 DNA sequence: TGTGCCAGCAGCTTAGAAAAACGTCGAGATGGCTACACCTTC. Translation: CASSLEKRRDGYTF.

Turning to this clone: This is likely a read error, given that the CDR3 carries no conserved phenylalanine or tryptophan at its end. The DNA is omitted, as the CDR3 cannot be located on it reliably, and the CDR3 follows TCRdb's listing. The V call is TRBV5-8, the J call TRBJ2-4; TRBD1 is the table's D call, not checked against the DNA. Germline CDR1 is SGHTS and CDR2 is YDEGEE. The length of the CDR3 is 9 amino acids, counting both ends. This CDR3 is CASSLWTFS.

This chain connects TRBV7-9 to TRBJ2-1; perhaps TRBD1 as D (6 bases). The V gene's germline CDR1 is SEHNR and CDR2 FQNEAQ (reference sequence). The germline V and J ends were trimmed by 4 bases and 5 bases, with 18 bases remaining between them. The CDR3 runs 16 residues. The CDR3 loop reads CASSSPRTGSDNEQFF. The CDR3 nucleotides are TGTGCCAGCAGCTCCCCCCGCACAGGGAGTGACAATGAGCAGTTCTTC.

The gene calls are TRBV28 and TRBJ2-7; 9 positions match TRBD1. Germline V lookup: CDR1 MDHEN, CDR2 SYDVKM. The CDR3 extends over 13 amino acids. Trimming took 6 bases from V and 4 from J; bases not matched to a gene: 4. CDR3 region: CASRQGAGYEQYF. CDR3 nucleotides: TGTGCCAGCAGACAGGGGGCTGGTTACGAGCAGTACTTC.

In its sample, this clone was seen once. The chain uses TRBV18 and TRBJ2-1; maybe TRBD2 (5 bases). The V end was cut by 6 bases, the J end by 7 bases, with 16 bases between. Germline CDR1 and CDR2: KGHSH and LQKENI. The CDR3 consists of 14 residues. The CDR3 nucleotides are TGTGCCAGCTCCCCCGTCGGAGGTCCGAATGAGCAGTTCTTC. It yields the protein CASSPVGGPNEQFF.

The V and J genes are TRBV9 and TRBJ2-1, with D possibly being TRBD2 (6 bases). Germline CDR1 is SGDLS and CDR2 is YYNGEE. V lost 4 bases and J lost 6, with 23 bases in between. The CDR3 spans 17 residues. This CDR3 is CASSSALNPGVLNEQFF. The CDR3 nucleotides read TGTGCCAGCAGCTCAGCACTAAACCCGGGAGTCCTCAATGAGCAGTTCTTC.

The V and J genes are TRBV6-2 or TRBV6-3 and TRBJ1-4; 10 bases match TRBD1. The CDR3 is 13 amino acids. With V trimmed by 5 bases and J by 16 bases, 10 bases remained unmatched. Per germline, CDR1 MNHEY and CDR2 SVGEGT. The CDR3 coding sequence is TGTGCCAGCAGTAACGCGGGACAGGGGTTATCGTTTTTT. This sequence encodes CASSNAGQGLSFF.

The chain carries TRBV5-6 and TRBJ1-2; D unresolved. Deletions cut 4 bases from V and 0 bases from J, with 10 bases between. CDR3 length equals 14 residues. Germline CDR1 SGHDT, CDR2 YYEEEE. The CDR3, as DNA: TGTGCCAGCAGCCGCCCCGGGACTAACTATGGCTACACCTTC. Translation: CASSRPGTNYGYTF.

V gene TRBV5-6 combines with J gene TRBJ1-4, with a weak D call TRBD1 (5 bases). Germline V gene lookup returns CDR1 SGHDT and CDR2 YYEEEE. Trimming stripped 5 bases from V and 7 bases from J, with 15 bases between. The CDR3 is 14 amino acids. For the CDR3, the DNA is TGTGCCAGCAGGGGAACAGGAGAGAGTGAAAAACTGTTTTTT. It is translated as CASRGTGESEKLFF.

The V gene is TRBV27, the J gene TRBJ1-1; the D gene is possibly TRBD1 (6 bases). The CDR3 covers 17 residues. V lost 4 bases and J lost 1, with 19 bases in between. Germline V gene sequence: CDR1 MNHEY, CDR2 SMNVEV (reference sequence). The CDR3 bases are TGTGCCAGCAGTTCGAGCGGGGGCTCAGAACCGAACACTGAAGCTTTCTTT. It yields the protein CASSSSGGSEPNTEAFF.

V is TRBV2 and J is TRBJ1-1; D is perhaps TRBD1 (5 bases). Germline CDR1 reads SNHLY; CDR2 reads FYNNEI. The CDR3 is made up of 12 amino acids. V was cut by 6 bases and J by 9 bases, with 14 bases left in between. CDR3 loop: CASRAIGVKAFF. CDR3 nucleotide sequence: TGTGCCAGCAGGGCTATAGGGGTCAAAGCTTTCTTT.

The rearrangement uses TRBV6-4 and TRBJ2-7, with TRBD1 matching over 9 bases. Per germline, CDR1 MRHNA and CDR2 SNTAGT. This CDR3 spans 15 amino acids. J lost 3 bases, V lost 2 bases, and 5 bases had no gene match. The CDR3 DNA sequence: TGTGCCAGCAGTGACGGTGGACAGGGGCTCTACGAGCAGTACGTC. It translates to CASSDGGQGLYEQYV.

The V gene is TRBV6-5, the J gene TRBJ2-5; D unresolved. The CDR3 consists of 14 residues. Looked up from germline, CDR1 is MNHEY and CDR2 is SVGAGI. V was clipped by 5 bases and J by 5 bases, with 15 bases between them. Here the CDR3 reads CASSQTLTGETQYF. DNA of the CDR3: TGTGCCAGCAGTCAGACACTTACTGGGGAGACCCAGTACTTC.

The chain has TRBV10-3 and TRBJ1-3; 8 bases are shared with TRBD1. Germline V gene data show CDR1 as ENHRY and CDR2 as SYGVKD. V was clipped by 6 bases and J by 4 bases; unmatched bases: 5. This CDR3 contains 14 residues. The CDR3 sequence is CAIRDRVSGNTIYF. The CDR3 DNA follows: TGTGCCATCAGGGACAGGGTCTCCGGAAACACCATATATTTT.

The chain uses TRBV11-3 and TRBJ2-7; TRBD2 is a possible D gene (6 bases). The germline CDR1 and CDR2 sequences are SGHNT and YENEEA. This CDR3 has 15 amino acids. V lost 0 bases and J lost 3, with 12 bases in between. CDR3 bases: TGTGCCAGCAGCTTAGAAGGGACGGACTACTACGAGCAGTACTTC. The encoded protein is CASSLEGTDYYEQYF.

The rearrangement links TRBV5-1 to TRBJ2-7, with 9 bases identical to TRBD1. Germline V gene data show CDR1 as SGHRS and CDR2 as YFSETQ. V was clipped by 1 base and J by 3 bases; unmatched bases: 2. CDR3 length equals 14 residues. CDR3 protein: CASSLTGGLYEQYF. CDR3 DNA sequence: TGCGCCAGCAGCTTGACAGGGGGCCTCTACGAGCAGTACTTC. The variable domain in full, with the rest retrieved from reference TRBV5-1 and TRBJ2-7, is KAGVTQTPRYLIKTRGQQVTLSCSPISGHRSVSWYQQTPGQGLQFLFEYFSETQRNKGNFPGRFSGRQFSNSRSEMNVSTLELGDSALYLCASSLTGGLYEQYFGPGTRLTVT.

The chain is built from TRBV9 and TRBJ1-4; D not certain. Germline values: CDR1 SGDLS, CDR2 YYNGEE. The CDR3 totals 12 residues. The V and J ends lost 5 bases and 8 bases respectively, with 10 bases between them. CDR3 protein: CASSRSGEKLFF. In nucleotides, the CDR3 is TGTGCCAGCAGTAGGAGTGGGGAAAAACTGTTTTTT.

The chain recombines TRBV5-1 with TRBJ1-4; possible D gene TRBD1, 6 bases. Germline V gene data show CDR1 as SGHRS and CDR2 as YFSETQ. V was shortened by 3 bases and J by 0 bases, with 18 bases between the two germline ends. There are 18 residues in the CDR3. The CDR3 protein is CASSSGDTGGPTNEKLFF. For the CDR3, the DNA is TGCGCCAGCAGCTCTGGGGACACGGGGGGGCCAACTAATGAAAAACTGTTTTTT.

The chain links TRBV7-2 to TRBJ2-5, with D uncertain. Trimming shortened V by 2 bases and J by 5 bases, and 9 bases separated the two germline ends. CDR1 SGHTA and CDR2 FQGNSA come from the germline V gene. The CDR3 totals 13 residues. The CDR3 here is CASSLNSRETQYF. Here the CDR3 DNA reads TGTGCCAGCAGCTTAAACAGCAGGGAGACCCAGTACTTC.

Here the CDR3 reads CASSPHPLSGATGELFF. CDR3 in DNA: TGTGCCAGCAGCCCACACCCTTTATCGGGAGCCACCGGGGAGCTGTTTTTT. The chain uses TRBV11-3 and TRBJ2-2; weak D call: TRBD2 (6 bases). There are 17 residues in the CDR3. CDR1 is SGHNT and CDR2 is YENEEA in the germline V gene. V dropped 5 bases and J dropped 4 bases, with 20 bases sitting between them.

This clone has a single count. The gene calls are TRBV13 and TRBJ2-7; D gene ambiguous. From germline, CDR1 is PRHDT and CDR2 FYEKMQ (reference sequence). With 3 bases removed from V and 2 bases from J, the gap between germline ends came to 8 bases. This CDR3 contains 13 residues. DNA of the CDR3: TGTGCCAGCAGCTTGACTCTTACCTACGAGCAGTACTTC. The encoded protein is CASSLTLTYEQYF.

This sequence joins TRBV6-6 and TRBJ1-2, with 8 bases identical to TRBD1. Per the germline V gene, CDR1 is MNHNY and CDR2 is SVGAGI (reference sequence). Trimming removed 4 bases from V and 7 bases from J; junction bases left unmatched: 5. The CDR3 sequence is 13 residues long. The CDR3 region is CASSLRDRSGYTF. The DNA of the CDR3 is TGTGCCAGCAGTTTGCGGGACAGGAGTGGCTACACCTTC.

The V gene is TRBV2, the J gene TRBJ2-3; D may be TRBD1 (5 bases). The V end lost 8 bases, the J end lost 2 bases, and 17 bases lay between the germline ends. The CDR3 runs to 15 residues. Germline V gene data show CDR1 as SNHLY and CDR2 as FYNNEI. The DNA of the CDR3 is TGTGCCAGCCGACGACAGTTCATGTCCACAGATACGCAGTATTTT. Its translation: CASRRQFMSTDTQYF.

The V and J genes are TRBV11-3 and TRBJ2-5; TRBD1 is a possible D gene (6 bases). Per germline, CDR1 SGHNT and CDR2 YENEEA. V was shortened by 1 base and J by 4 bases, with 16 bases between the two germline ends. The CDR3 length is 16 residues. The DNA for the CDR3 is TGTGCCAGCAGCTTAGCCCGACAGGTGCGGGCAGAGACCCAGTACTTC. Translation: CASSLARQVRAETQYF.

The V gene is TRBV5-1, the J gene TRBJ1-1, with TRBD1 as a possible D gene (6 bases). CDR1 and CDR2 (germline): SGHRS, YFSETQ. Trimming pared 1 base from V and 3 bases from J, leaving 16 bases between. The CDR3 has 16 amino acids. The CDR3 nucleotides are TGCGCCAGCAGCTTGAAGGTAGACAGGTTCTACACTGAAGCTTTCTTT. It translates to CASSLKVDRFYTEAFF.

The chain employs TRBV15 and TRBJ1-1; D might be TRBD1 (6 bases). The CDR3 runs 12 residues. Germline CDR1 LNHNV, CDR2 YYDKDF (reference sequence). V was cut by 6 bases and J by 12 bases, with 17 bases left in between. The CDR3 coding sequence is TGTGCCACCAGTCCTTTACAGGGTGTAACTTTCTTT. It yields the protein CATSPLQGVTFF. The full variable domain, completed using reference TRBV15 and TRBJ1-1, is DAMVIQNPRYQVTQFGKPVTLSCSQTLNHNVMYWYQQKSSQAPKLLFHYYDKDFNNEADTPDNFQSRRPNTSFCFLDIRSPGLGDTAMYLCATSPLQGVTFFGQGTRLTVV.

V usage is TRBV5-8 and J usage is TRBJ2-7, with D uncertain. This CDR3 contains 14 residues. Deletions cut 0 bases from V and 2 bases from J, with 9 bases between. Germline lookup yields CDR1 SGHTS and CDR2 YDEGEE. The CDR3 protein is CASSLVQNPYEQYF. CDR3 DNA sequence: TGTGCCAGCAGCTTGGTTCAGAACCCCTACGAGCAGTACTTC. Based on the CDR3 plus reference TRBV5-8 and TRBJ2-7, the full variable domain is EAGVTQSPTHLIKTRGQQATLRCSPISGHTSVYWYQQALGLGLQFLLWYDEGEERNRGNFPPRFSGRQFPNYSSELNVNALELEDSALYLCASSLVQNPYEQYFGPGTRLTVT.

The chain recombines TRBV27 with TRBJ1-2; weak D call: TRBD1 (6 bases). The germline V gene has CDR1 MNHEY and CDR2 SMNVEV (reference sequence). V was trimmed by 2 bases and J by 0 bases, leaving 7 bases between them. CDR3 size: 14 residues. CDR3 sequence reads: CASSLGQTNYGYTF. CDR3 coding DNA: TGTGCCAGCAGTTTAGGACAGACTAACTATGGCTACACCTTC.

Worth noting for this clone: An end of the junction does not agree with germline; a read error may underlie this. J is TRBJ2-7 and V is TRBV13; TRBD2 matches 8 bases. There are 15 residues in the CDR3. CDR1 and CDR2 (germline): PRHDT, FYEKMQ (reference sequence). In DNA form, the CDR3 reads TGTGCCAGCACCTTAAGGGGACTAGGCTTTATTGAGCAGTACTTC. Protein sequence: CASTLRGLGFIEQYF.

This chain joins TRBV11-3 and TRBJ2-1, with a weak D call TRBD2 (5 bases). The CDR3 has 14 amino acids. CDR1 SGHNT and CDR2 YENEEA come from the germline V gene. Trimming took off 7 bases at V and 3 bases at J, with 13 bases between the two ends. The DNA of the CDR3 is TGTGCCAGCACCCAAGGAGCGGTCTACAATGAGCAGTTCTTC. It is translated as CASTQGAVYNEQFF.

V gene TRBV27 combines with J gene TRBJ2-1; D might be TRBD2 (5 bases). The CDR3 has 13 amino acids. The V end lost 8 bases, the J end lost 8 bases, and 16 bases lay between the germline ends. The germline gives CDR1 MNHEY, CDR2 SMNVEV (reference sequence). The CDR3 is CASGRTPNHEQFF. CDR3 in DNA: TGTGCCAGCGGAAGGACTCCCAACCATGAGCAGTTCTTC.